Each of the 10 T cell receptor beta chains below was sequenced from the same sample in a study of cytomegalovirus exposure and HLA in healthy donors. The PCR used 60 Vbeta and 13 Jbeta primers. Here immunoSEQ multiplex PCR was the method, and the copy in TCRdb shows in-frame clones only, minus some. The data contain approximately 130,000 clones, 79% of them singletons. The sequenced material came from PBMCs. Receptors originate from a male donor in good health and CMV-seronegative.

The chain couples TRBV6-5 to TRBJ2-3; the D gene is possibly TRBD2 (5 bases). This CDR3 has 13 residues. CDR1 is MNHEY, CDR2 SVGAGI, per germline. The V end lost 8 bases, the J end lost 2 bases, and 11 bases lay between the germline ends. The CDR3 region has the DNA TGTGCCAGCCGACGGGGTTCCACAGATACGCAGTATTTT. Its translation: CASRRGSTDTQYF.

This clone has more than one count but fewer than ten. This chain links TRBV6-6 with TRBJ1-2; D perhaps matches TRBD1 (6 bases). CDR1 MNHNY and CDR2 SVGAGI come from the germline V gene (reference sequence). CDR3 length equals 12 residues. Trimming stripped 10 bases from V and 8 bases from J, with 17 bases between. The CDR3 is CATGEGERGYTF. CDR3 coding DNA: TGTGCCACAGGGGAAGGGGAACGAGGCTACACCTTC.

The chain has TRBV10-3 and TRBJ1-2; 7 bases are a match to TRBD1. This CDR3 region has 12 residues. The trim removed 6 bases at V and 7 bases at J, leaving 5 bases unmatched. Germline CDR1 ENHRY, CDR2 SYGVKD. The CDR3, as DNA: TGTGCCATCAGCCAGGGGGGCGCTGGCTACACCTTC. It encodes CAISQGGAGYTF.

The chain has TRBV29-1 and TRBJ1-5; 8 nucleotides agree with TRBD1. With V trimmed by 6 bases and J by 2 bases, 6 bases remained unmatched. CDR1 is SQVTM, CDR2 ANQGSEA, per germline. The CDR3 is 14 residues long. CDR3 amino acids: CSVATGVGNQPQHF. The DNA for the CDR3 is TGCAGCGTCGCGACAGGGGTGGGCAATCAGCCCCAGCATTTT.

CDR3 protein: CASSLAGGALSYEQYF. The CDR3 region has the DNA TGTGCCAGCAGCTTGGCTGGCGGGGCCCTTTCCTACGAGCAGTACTTC. The chain joins TRBV5-5 to TRBJ2-7; D possibly corresponds to TRBD2 (6 bases). The CDR3 contains 16 residues. V dropped 0 bases and J dropped 1 base, with 14 bases sitting between them. Germline values: CDR1 SGHKS, CDR2 YYEKEE (reference sequence).

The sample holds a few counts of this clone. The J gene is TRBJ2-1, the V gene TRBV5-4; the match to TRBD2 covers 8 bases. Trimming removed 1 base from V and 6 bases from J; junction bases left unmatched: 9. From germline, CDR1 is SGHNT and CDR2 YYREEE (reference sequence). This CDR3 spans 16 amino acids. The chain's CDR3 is CASSLRGGYQGNEQFF. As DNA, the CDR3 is TGTGCCAGCAGCTTGCGGGGGGGCTATCAGGGCAATGAGCAGTTCTTC.

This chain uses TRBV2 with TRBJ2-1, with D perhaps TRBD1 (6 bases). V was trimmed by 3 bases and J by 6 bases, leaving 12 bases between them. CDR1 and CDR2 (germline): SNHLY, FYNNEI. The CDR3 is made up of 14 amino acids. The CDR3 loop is CASSEMGAGNEQFF. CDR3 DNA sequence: TGTGCCAGCAGTGAGATGGGGGCGGGCAATGAGCAGTTCTTC.

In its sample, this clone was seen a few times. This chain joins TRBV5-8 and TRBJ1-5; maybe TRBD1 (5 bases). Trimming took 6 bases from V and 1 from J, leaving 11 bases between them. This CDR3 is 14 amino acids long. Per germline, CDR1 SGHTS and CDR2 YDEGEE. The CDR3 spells CASTGGASNQPQHF. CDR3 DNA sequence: TGTGCCAGCACCGGAGGGGCGAGCAATCAGCCCCAGCATTTT.

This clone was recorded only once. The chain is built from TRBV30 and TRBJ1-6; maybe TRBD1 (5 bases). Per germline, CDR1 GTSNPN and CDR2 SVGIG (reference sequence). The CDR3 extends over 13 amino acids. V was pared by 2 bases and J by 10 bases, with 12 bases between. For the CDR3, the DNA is TGTGCCTGGAGTCAGGAATGGGGCTCACCCCTCCACTTT. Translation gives CAWSQEWGSPLHF.

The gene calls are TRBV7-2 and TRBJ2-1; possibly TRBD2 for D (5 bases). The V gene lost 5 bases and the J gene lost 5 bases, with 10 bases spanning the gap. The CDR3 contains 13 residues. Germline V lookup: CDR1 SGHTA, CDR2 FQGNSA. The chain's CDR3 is CASSPGNNNEQFF. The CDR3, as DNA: TGTGCCAGCAGCCCCGGGAATAACAATGAGCAGTTCTTC.